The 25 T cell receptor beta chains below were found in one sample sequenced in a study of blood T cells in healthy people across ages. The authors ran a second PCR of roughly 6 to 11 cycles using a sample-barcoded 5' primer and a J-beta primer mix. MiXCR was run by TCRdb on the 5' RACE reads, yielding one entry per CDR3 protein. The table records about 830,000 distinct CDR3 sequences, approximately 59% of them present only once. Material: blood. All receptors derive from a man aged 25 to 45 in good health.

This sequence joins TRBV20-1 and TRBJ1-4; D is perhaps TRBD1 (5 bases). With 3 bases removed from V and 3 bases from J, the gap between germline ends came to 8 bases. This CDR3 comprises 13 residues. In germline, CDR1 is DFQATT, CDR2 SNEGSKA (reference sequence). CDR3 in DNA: TGCAGTGCTAGGGGGGAGTCTAATGAAAAACTGTTTTTT. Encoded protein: CSARGESNEKLFF.

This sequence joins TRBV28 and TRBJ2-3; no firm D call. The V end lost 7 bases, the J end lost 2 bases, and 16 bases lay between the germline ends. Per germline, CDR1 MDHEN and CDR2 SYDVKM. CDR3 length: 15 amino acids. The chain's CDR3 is CASTPGHALTDTQYF. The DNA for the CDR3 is TGTGCCAGCACCCCTGGGCACGCGCTCACAGATACGCAGTATTTT.

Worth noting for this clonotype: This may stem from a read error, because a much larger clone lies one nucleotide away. The CDR3 DNA is TGTGCCAGCAGCTCCAGACGAGTCGGCGATGAGCAGTACTTC. Protein sequence: CASSSRRVGDEQYF. This chain joins TRBV7-3 and TRBJ2-5, with D hard to call. Germline CDR1 reads SGHTA; CDR2 reads FQGTGA. CDR3 length: 14 amino acids. V was pared by 4 bases and J by 11 bases, with 20 bases between.

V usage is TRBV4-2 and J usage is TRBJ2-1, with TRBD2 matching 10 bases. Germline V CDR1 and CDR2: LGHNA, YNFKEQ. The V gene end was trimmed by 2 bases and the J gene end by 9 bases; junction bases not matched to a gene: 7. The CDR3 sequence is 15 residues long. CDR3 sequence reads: CASSQILAGDPEQFF. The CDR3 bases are TGTGCCAGCAGCCAAATTCTAGCGGGGGATCCTGAGCAGTTCTTC.

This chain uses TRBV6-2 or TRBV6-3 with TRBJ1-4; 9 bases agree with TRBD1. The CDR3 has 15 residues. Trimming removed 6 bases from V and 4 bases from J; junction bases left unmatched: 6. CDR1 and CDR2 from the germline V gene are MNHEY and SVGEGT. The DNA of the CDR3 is TGTGCCAGCAGACAAGGACAGGGGATTAATGAAAAACTGTTTTTT. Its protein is CASRQGQGINEKLFF.

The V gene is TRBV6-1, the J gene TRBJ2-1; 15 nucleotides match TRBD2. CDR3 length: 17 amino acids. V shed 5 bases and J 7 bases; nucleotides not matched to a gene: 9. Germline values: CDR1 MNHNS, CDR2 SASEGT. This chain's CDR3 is CASSLNGLAGGRNEQFF. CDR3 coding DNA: TGTGCCAGCAGTCTTAATGGACTAGCGGGGGGGCGGAATGAGCAGTTCTTC.

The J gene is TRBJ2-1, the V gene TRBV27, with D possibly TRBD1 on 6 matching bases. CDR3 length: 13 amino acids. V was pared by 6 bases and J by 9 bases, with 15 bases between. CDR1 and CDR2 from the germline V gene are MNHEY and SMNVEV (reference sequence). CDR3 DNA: TGTGCCAGCAGGCGTAACAGGGTCTTTGAGCAGTTCTTC. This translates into CASRRNRVFEQFF.

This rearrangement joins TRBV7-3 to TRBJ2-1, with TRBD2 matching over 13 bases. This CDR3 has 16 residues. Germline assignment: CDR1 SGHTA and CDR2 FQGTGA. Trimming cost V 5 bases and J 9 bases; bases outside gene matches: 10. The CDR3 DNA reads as TGTGCCAGCAGCCGCCCTACTAGCGGGGGGGCTAGTGAGCAGTTCTTC. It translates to CASSRPTSGGASEQFF.

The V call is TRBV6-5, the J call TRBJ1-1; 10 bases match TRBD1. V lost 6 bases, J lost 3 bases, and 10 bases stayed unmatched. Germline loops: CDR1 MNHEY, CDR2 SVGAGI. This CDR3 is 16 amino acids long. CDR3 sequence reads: CASRDRGRSLDTEAFF. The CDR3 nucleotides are TGTGCCAGCAGAGACAGGGGGCGCAGTTTGGACACTGAAGCTTTCTTT.

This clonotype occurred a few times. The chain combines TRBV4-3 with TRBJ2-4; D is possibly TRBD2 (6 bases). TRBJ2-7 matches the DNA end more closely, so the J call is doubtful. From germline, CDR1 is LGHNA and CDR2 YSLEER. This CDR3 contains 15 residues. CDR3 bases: TGCGCCAGGTTCCTCAATTGGTATTTGGGGGGCGAGCAGTACTTC. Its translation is CARFLNWYLGGEQYF.

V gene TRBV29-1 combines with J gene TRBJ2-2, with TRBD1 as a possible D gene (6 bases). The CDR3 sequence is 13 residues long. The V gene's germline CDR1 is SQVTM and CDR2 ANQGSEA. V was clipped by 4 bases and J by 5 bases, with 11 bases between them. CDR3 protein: CSVAAGVTGELFF. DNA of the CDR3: TGCAGCGTTGCGGCAGGGGTTACCGGGGAGCTGTTTTTT.

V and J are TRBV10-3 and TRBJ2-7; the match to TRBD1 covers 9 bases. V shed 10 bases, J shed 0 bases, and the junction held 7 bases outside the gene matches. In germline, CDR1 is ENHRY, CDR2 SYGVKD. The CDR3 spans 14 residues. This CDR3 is CANKQGQGSYEQYF. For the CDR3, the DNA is TGTGCCAACAAACAGGGACAGGGCTCCTACGAGCAGTACTTC.

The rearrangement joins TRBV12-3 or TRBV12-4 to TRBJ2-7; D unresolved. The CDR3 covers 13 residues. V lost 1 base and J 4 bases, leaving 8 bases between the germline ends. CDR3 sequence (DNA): TGTGCCAGCAGTTTAGAGGCCTGGTACGAGCAGTACTTC. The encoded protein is CASSLEAWYEQYF.

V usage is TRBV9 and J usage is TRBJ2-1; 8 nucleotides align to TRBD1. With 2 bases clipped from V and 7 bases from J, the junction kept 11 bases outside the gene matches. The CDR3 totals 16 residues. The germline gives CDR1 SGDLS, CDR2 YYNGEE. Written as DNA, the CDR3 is TGTGCCAGCAGCGTTATGGGGCAGGGGGCGATTAATGAGCAGTTCTTC. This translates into CASSVMGQGAINEQFF.

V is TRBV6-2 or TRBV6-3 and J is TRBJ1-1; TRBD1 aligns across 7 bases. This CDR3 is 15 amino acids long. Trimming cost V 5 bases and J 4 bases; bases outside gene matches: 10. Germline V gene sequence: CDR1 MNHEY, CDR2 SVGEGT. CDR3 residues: CASSNTGAWITEAFF. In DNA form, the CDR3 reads TGTGCCAGCAGTAATACAGGGGCCTGGATCACTGAAGCTTTCTTT.

The CDR3 bases are TGTGCCAGCAGCCCCCGGGGAGGGGTTGGGTATGGCTACACCTTC. It translates to CASSPRGGVGYGYTF. The rearrangement links TRBV9 to TRBJ1-2; D possibly corresponds to TRBD1 (5 bases). The germline gives CDR1 SGDLS, CDR2 YYNGEE. The V and J ends lost 4 bases and 5 bases respectively, with 18 bases between them. The CDR3 extends over 15 amino acids.

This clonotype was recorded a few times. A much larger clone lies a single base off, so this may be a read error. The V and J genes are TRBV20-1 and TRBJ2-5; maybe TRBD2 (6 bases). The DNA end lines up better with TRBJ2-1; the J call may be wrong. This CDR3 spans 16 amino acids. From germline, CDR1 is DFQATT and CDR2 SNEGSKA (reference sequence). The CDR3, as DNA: TGCAGTGCTAGAGATTCCCAGCGGGTACCCCAAGAGACCCAGTTCTTC. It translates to CSARDSQRVPQETQFF.

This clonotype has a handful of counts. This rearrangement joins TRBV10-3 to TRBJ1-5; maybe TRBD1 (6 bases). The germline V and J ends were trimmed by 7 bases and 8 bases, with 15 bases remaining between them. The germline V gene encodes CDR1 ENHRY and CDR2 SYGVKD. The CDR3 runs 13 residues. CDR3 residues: CAIKGGGGEPQHF. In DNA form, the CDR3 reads TGTGCCATCAAGGGGGGTGGGGGAGAGCCCCAGCATTTT.

This CDR3 is CASSPSGGAINEQFF. The CDR3 DNA reads as TGTGCCAGCAGCCCTAGCGGGGGGGCCATCAATGAGCAGTTCTTC. This chain uses TRBV9 with TRBJ2-1; 12 nucleotides match TRBD2. CDR1 is SGDLS and CDR2 is YYNGEE in the germline V gene. The CDR3 loop spans 15 amino acids. V lost 4 bases to trimming and J lost 6 bases; unmatched junction nucleotides: 5.

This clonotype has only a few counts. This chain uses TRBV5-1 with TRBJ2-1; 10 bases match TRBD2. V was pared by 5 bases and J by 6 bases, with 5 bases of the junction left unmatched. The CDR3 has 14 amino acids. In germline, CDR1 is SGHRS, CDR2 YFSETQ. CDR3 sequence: CASRATSGVNEQFF. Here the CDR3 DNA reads TGCGCCAGCAGAGCTACTAGCGGGGTCAATGAGCAGTTCTTC. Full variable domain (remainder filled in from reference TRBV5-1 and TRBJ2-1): KAGVTQTPRYLIKTRGQQVTLSCSPISGHRSVSWYQQTPGQGLQFLFEYFSETQRNKGNFPGRFSGRQFSNSRSEMNVSTLELGDSALYLCASRATSGVNEQFFGPGTRLTVL.

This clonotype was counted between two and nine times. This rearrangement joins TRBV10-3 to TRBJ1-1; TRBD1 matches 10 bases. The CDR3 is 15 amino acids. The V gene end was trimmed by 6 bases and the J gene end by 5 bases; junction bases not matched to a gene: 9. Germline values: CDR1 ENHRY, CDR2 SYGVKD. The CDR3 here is CAISPPGTGATEAFF. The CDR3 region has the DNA TGTGCCATCAGCCCCCCCGGGACAGGGGCTACTGAAGCTTTCTTT.

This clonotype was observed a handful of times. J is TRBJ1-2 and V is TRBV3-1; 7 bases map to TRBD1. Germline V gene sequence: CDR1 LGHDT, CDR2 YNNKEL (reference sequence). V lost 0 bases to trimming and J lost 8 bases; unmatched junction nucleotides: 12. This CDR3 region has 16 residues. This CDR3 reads CASSQERGPGEGGYTF. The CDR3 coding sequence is TGTGCCAGCAGCCAAGAGAGGGGGCCAGGGGAAGGAGGCTACACCTTC.

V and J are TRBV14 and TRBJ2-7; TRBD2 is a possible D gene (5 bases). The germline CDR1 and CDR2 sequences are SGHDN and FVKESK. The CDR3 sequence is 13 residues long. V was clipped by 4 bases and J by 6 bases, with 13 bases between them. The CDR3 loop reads CASSRVARGEQYF. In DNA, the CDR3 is TGTGCCAGCAGCCGAGTAGCCCGGGGCGAGCAGTACTTC.

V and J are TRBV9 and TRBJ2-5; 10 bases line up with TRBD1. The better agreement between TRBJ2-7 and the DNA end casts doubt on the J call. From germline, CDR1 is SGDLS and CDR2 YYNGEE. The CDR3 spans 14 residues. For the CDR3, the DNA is TGTGCCAGCAGCGGACAGGGGGCAGGGAACGAGCAGTACTTC. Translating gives CASSGQGAGNEQYF.

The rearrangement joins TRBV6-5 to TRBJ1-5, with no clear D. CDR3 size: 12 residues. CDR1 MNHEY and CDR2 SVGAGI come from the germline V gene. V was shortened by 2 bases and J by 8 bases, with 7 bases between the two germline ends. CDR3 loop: CASSYGPEPQHF. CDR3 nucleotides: TGTGCCAGCAGTTACGGACCGGAGCCCCAGCATTTT.